The 25 T cell receptor beta chains below were found in one sample sequenced in a study of T cell repertoires in cytomegalovirus infection. TCRdb reprocessed the reads with MiXCR, giving one entry per CDR3 protein. The sample lists over 100,000 distinct CDR3 sequences; around 28% were seen once. Their recognized antigens are unknown. This sample comprised CD8+ T cells from cultured PBMCs, obtained from culture after CMV antigen stimulation. The receptors come from a human donor in good health (CMV status not recorded). Some clones in this sample may be carry-over from other donors' samples.

V is TRBV7-9 and J is TRBJ2-3; D gene uncertain. CDR3 length equals 13 residues. Trimming took off 6 bases at V and 7 bases at J, with 14 bases between the two ends. From germline, CDR1 is SEHNR and CDR2 FQNEAQ (reference sequence). The CDR3 region is CASSSGASNTQYF. In DNA form, the CDR3 reads TGTGCCAGCAGTTCGGGCGCGTCAAATACGCAGTATTTT.

V gene TRBV15 combines with J gene TRBJ1-1; the D is unclear. This CDR3 comprises 16 residues. Trimming shortened V by 2 bases and J by 1 base, and 14 bases separated the two germline ends. Germline lookup yields CDR1 LNHNV and CDR2 YYDKDF (reference sequence). CDR3 amino acids: CATSRQTQGGNTEAFF. The CDR3 bases are TGTGCCACCAGCAGACAAACCCAAGGTGGGAACACTGAAGCTTTCTTT.

The chain links TRBV28 to TRBJ2-7, with D possibly being TRBD1 (6 bases). The CDR3 length is 14 residues. V was pared by 6 bases and J by 5 bases, with 17 bases between. Germline values: CDR1 MDHEN, CDR2 SYDVKM. The CDR3 nucleotides are TGTGCCAGCAGACCCGGACAGCGGAGGAACGAGCAGTACTTC. It encodes CASRPGQRRNEQYF.

This chain links TRBV12-3 or TRBV12-4 with TRBJ2-1; D ambiguous. V lost 1 base and J 7 bases, leaving 8 bases between the germline ends. The CDR3 contains 13 residues. The CDR3 nucleotides are TGTGCCAGCAGTTTAGGTAGTACGAATGAGCAGTTCTTC. Translation: CASSLGSTNEQFF.

The J gene is TRBJ1-1, the V gene TRBV2; D gene uncertain. This CDR3 region has 11 residues. Trimming left V 6 bases short and J 0 bases short, with 2 bases between. CDR1 is SNHLY and CDR2 is FYNNEI in the germline V gene. The DNA for the CDR3 is TGTGCCAGCAGGATGAACACTGAAGCTTTCTTT. Its protein is CASRMNTEAFF. The complete variable domain, with remaining parts taken from reference TRBV2 and TRBJ1-1, reads EPEVTQTPSHQVTQMGQEVILRCVPISNHLYFYWYRQILGQKVEFLVSFYNNEISEKSEIFDDQFSVERPDGSNFTLKIRSTKLEDSAMYFCASRMNTEAFFGQGTRLTVV.

The chain has TRBV24-1 and TRBJ2-1; TRBD1 agrees at 9 bases. Per the germline V gene, CDR1 is KGHDR and CDR2 is SFDVKD. Unmatched junction bases numbered 9, after V lost 1 base and J lost 0 bases. The CDR3 length is 19 residues. The chain's CDR3 is CATSDFRTGELSSYNEQFF. The DNA for the CDR3 is TGTGCCACCAGTGATTTTCGGACAGGGGAACTGAGCTCCTACAATGAGCAGTTCTTC.

The chain combines TRBV20-1 with TRBJ2-1, with 7 bases that match TRBD1. The CDR3 is 13 residues long. The J segment lost 9 bases and the V segment lost 3 bases, leaving 8 bases of the junction unmatched. CDR1 and CDR2 (germline): DFQATT, SNEGSKA (reference sequence). The chain's CDR3 is CSARTRQGPEQFF. CDR3 DNA: TGCAGTGCTAGGACGAGACAGGGACCTGAGCAGTTCTTC.

The rearrangement links TRBV6-5 to TRBJ2-5, with TRBD2 identical over 8 bases. Unmatched junction bases numbered 7, after V lost 2 bases and J lost 5 bases. CDR3 length: 15 residues. Germline loops: CDR1 MNHEY, CDR2 SVGAGI. The CDR3 DNA sequence: TGTGCCAGCAGTTACCTCGGGGGGGCAAGGGAGACCCAGTACTTC. Residues: CASSYLGGARETQYF.

The table lists this clonotype with a few counts. This chain links TRBV5-5 with TRBJ1-1; D is unresolved. Trimming removed 1 base from V and 0 bases from J, with 10 bases in between. The CDR3 extends over 15 amino acids. Per germline, CDR1 SGHKS and CDR2 YYEKEE (reference sequence). In DNA form, the CDR3 reads TGTGCCAGCAGCTTGTACTGGGTCATGAACACTGAAGCTTTCTTT. Translation gives CASSLYWVMNTEAFF.

This clonotype was seen a handful of times. This sequence joins TRBV7-9 and TRBJ2-7, with 9 bases identical to TRBD2. This CDR3 has 15 residues. The germline gives CDR1 SEHNR, CDR2 FQNEAQ (reference sequence). V lost 0 bases to trimming and J lost 5 bases; unmatched junction nucleotides: 5. In DNA form, the CDR3 reads TGTGCCAGCAGCTTAGCGCTAGCGGGAAAGGACGAGCAGTACTTC. Protein product: CASSLALAGKDEQYF.

The chain employs TRBV19 and TRBJ1-5, with 7 bases identical to TRBD1. Germline assignment: CDR1 LNHDA and CDR2 SQIVND (reference sequence). The CDR3 covers 15 residues. V lost 11 bases and J lost 0; bases outside the gene matches: 10. The CDR3 here is CACRDSSYSNQPQHF. CDR3 bases: TGTGCCTGCCGGGACAGCTCATATAGCAATCAGCCCCAGCATTTT.

In its sample, this clonotype was seen many times. The chain uses TRBV28 and TRBJ2-7; no clear D gene. The CDR3 loop spans 13 amino acids. From germline, CDR1 is MDHEN and CDR2 SYDVKM. V lost 2 bases and J lost 2, with 7 bases in between. CDR3: CASSLVDTYEQYF. The CDR3 DNA reads as TGTGCCAGCAGTTTAGTCGATACCTACGAGCAGTACTTC.

CDR3 nucleotides: TGTGCCAGCAGCCAAGAGAGGACGGGAGAATATGAAGCTTTCTTT. As protein: CASSQERTGEYEAFF. The rearrangement links TRBV3-1 to TRBJ1-1, with no clear D. The length of the CDR3 is 15 residues. V lost 0 bases and J lost 7, with 15 bases in between. CDR1 and CDR2 from the germline V gene are LGHDT and YNNKEL (reference sequence).

Note on this clonotype: A single base separates this from a much larger clone, so it may be a read error. The genes are TRBV19 and TRBJ1-1, with a possible D match to TRBD1 (6 bases). From germline, CDR1 is LNHDA and CDR2 SQIVND (reference sequence). V was cut by 8 bases and J by 4 bases, with 8 bases left in between. The CDR3 consists of 11 residues. The CDR3 sequence is CASGQSTEAFF. As DNA, the CDR3 is TGTGCCAGTGGACAGTCCACTGAAGCTTTCTTT.

The chain has TRBV19 and TRBJ2-1; 8 bases agree with TRBD1. Trimming cost V 5 bases and J 8 bases; bases outside gene matches: 17. This CDR3 has 17 amino acids. Per the germline V gene, CDR1 is LNHDA and CDR2 is SQIVND (reference sequence). Here the CDR3 reads CASSLVGQGAIGDEQFF. Here the CDR3 DNA reads TGTGCCAGTAGTTTAGTAGGGCAGGGGGCAATTGGTGATGAGCAGTTCTTC.

DNA for the CDR3: TGTGCCAGCAGCTTACACATAGGAGACGAAAAACTGTTTTTT. Amino acid sequence: CASSLHIGDEKLFF. This chain connects TRBV7-6 to TRBJ1-4; no clear D. With 2 bases removed from V and 8 bases from J, the gap between germline ends came to 12 bases. The CDR3 is 14 residues long. The germline CDR1 and CDR2 sequences are SGHVS and FNYEAQ.

This chain joins TRBV11-2 and TRBJ2-3; 7 bases are shared with TRBD2. The germline V gene encodes CDR1 SGHAT and CDR2 FQNNGV. The CDR3 consists of 16 residues. V gave up 1 base and J gave up 2 bases; unmatched junction bases: 6. DNA for the CDR3: TGTGCCAGCAGCTTAGCGGGGGACTATCTCACAGATACGCAGTATTTT. Protein: CASSLAGDYLTDTQYF. The full variable domain, completed using reference TRBV11-2 and TRBJ2-3, is EAGVAQSPRYKIIEKRQSVAFWCNPISGHATLYWYQQILGQGPKLLIQFQNNGVVDDSQLPKDRFSAERLKGVDSTLKIQPAKLEDSAVYLCASSLAGDYLTDTQYFGPGTRLTVL.

The genes are TRBV7-6 and TRBJ2-1, with 9 positions matching TRBD2. Germline loops: CDR1 SGHVS, CDR2 FNYEAQ. The V and J ends lost 4 bases and 4 bases, in that order; junction bases with no gene match: 5. The CDR3 is 15 amino acids. In nucleotides, the CDR3 is TGTGCCAGCAGCTCAGCGGGGGGCCGGTACAATGAGCAGTTCTTC. This sequence encodes CASSSAGGRYNEQFF.

The sample holds one count of this clonotype. V gene TRBV19 combines with J gene TRBJ2-1; D call uncertain. The CDR3 is 15 amino acids. The germline V and J ends were trimmed by 3 bases and 2 bases, with 11 bases remaining between them. Looked up from germline, CDR1 is LNHDA and CDR2 is SQIVND (reference sequence). The CDR3 nucleotides read TGTGCCAGTAGTATCATCTTTGGGGCCTACAATGAGCAGTTCTTC. It is translated as CASSIIFGAYNEQFF.

The V and J genes are TRBV10-3 and TRBJ2-7; D may be TRBD1 or TRBD2 (5 bases each). Germline CDR1 ENHRY, CDR2 SYGVKD. Trimming cost V 6 bases and J 2 bases, with 8 bases left between them. This CDR3 comprises 12 residues. The CDR3 is CAISVGAYEQYF. The CDR3 coding sequence is TGTGCCATCAGCGTGGGGGCCTACGAGCAGTACTTC.

In its sample, this clonotype was seen a few times. This sequence joins TRBV4-1 and TRBJ1-1, with D tentatively TRBD1 (5 bases). The CDR3 runs to 13 residues. Germline V gene lookup returns CDR1 MGHRA and CDR2 YSYEKL. V lost 4 bases and J 0 bases, leaving 6 bases between the germline ends. The CDR3 loop reads CASSLQVNTEAFF. The CDR3, as DNA: TGCGCCAGCAGCCTACAGGTGAACACTGAAGCTTTCTTT.

The rearrangement links TRBV6-6 to TRBJ2-7; TRBD2 matches at 7 bases. Unmatched junction bases numbered 3, after V lost 7 bases and J lost 0 bases. CDR3 length equals 13 residues. Germline V gene data show CDR1 as MNHNY and CDR2 as SVGAGI (reference sequence). Written as DNA, the CDR3 is TGTGCCAGCAATGGGGGGGTCTCCTACGAGCAGTACTTC. Translated: CASNGGVSYEQYF.

The rearrangement links TRBV2 to TRBJ1-5, with D possibly being TRBD1 (5 bases). V shed 6 bases and J shed 0 bases, with 12 bases lying between them. This CDR3 has 15 amino acids. Germline assignment: CDR1 SNHLY and CDR2 FYNNEI. Written as DNA, the CDR3 is TGTGCCAGCAGCGCGGGACGAAATAGCAATCAGCCCCAGCATTTT. The encoded protein is CASSAGRNSNQPQHF.

The chain recombines TRBV13 with TRBJ1-2; TRBD1 agrees at 7 bases. The V gene's germline CDR1 is PRHDT and CDR2 FYEKMQ (reference sequence). The CDR3 sequence is 19 residues long. V dropped 5 bases and J dropped 0; count of bases not matched to a gene: 18. The CDR3 region is CASSRTEQGFNRANYGYTF. The CDR3 DNA sequence: TGTGCCAGCAGCCGCACCGAACAGGGGTTTAACCGAGCTAACTATGGCTACACCTTC.

This clonotype has ten or more counts. The V call is TRBV20-1, the J call TRBJ1-2, with 10 bases matching TRBD1. The CDR3 consists of 16 residues. Trimming cost V 3 bases and J 5 bases; bases outside gene matches: 12. From germline, CDR1 is DFQATT and CDR2 SNEGSKA (reference sequence). CDR3 DNA: TGCAGTGCTAGGGGAGCGGGACAGGGGCCCGTGTATGGCTACACCTTC. Protein: CSARGAGQGPVYGYTF.